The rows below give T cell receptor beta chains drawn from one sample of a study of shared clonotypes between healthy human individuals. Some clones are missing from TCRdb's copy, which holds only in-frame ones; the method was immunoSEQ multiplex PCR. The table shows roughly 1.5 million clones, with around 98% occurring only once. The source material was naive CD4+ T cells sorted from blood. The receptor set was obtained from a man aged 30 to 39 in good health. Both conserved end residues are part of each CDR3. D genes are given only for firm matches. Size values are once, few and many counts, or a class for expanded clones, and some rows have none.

CDR3nt: TGTGCCAGCAGCTTTACAACGGGACATCGGAATCAGCCCCAGCATTTT
CDR3aa: CASSFTTGHRNQPQHF
abundance: -
d_gene: -
j_gene: TRBJ1-5
v_gene: TRBV5-6

CDR3nt: TGTGCAACTCGGGAGTCCTCCTACAATGAGCAGTTCTTC
CDR3aa: CATRESSYNEQFF
abundance: -
d_gene: -
j_gene: TRBJ2-1
v_gene: TRBV6-5

CDR3nt: TGTGCCAGCAGCCGCCGGGACAGAGGCTCCTACGAGCAGTACTTC
CDR3aa: CASSRRDRGSYEQYF
abundance: -
d_gene: TRBD1
j_gene: TRBJ2-7
v_gene: TRBV5-4

CDR3nt: TGTGCCAGCAGCCCCCTTACGGGAGACGGAAACATTCAGTACTTC
CDR3aa: CASSPLTGDGNIQYF
abundance: -
d_gene: -
j_gene: TRBJ2-4
v_gene: TRBV7-6

CDR3nt: TGTGCCAATAGTAGACAGGCCTACGAGCAGTACTTC
CDR3aa: CANSRQAYEQYF
abundance: -
d_gene: -
j_gene: TRBJ2-7
v_gene: TRBV2

CDR3nt: TGTGCCAGCAGTGCCCGGGACAGACGCACAGATACGCAGTATTTT
CDR3aa: CASSARDRRTDTQYF
abundance: -
d_gene: TRBD1
j_gene: TRBJ2-3
v_gene: TRBV2

CDR3nt: TGTGCCAGCAGAAAGATGAACACCGGGGAGCTGTTTTTT
CDR3aa: CASRKMNTGELFF
abundance: once
d_gene: -
j_gene: TRBJ2-2
v_gene: TRBV6-6

CDR3nt: TGTGCCAGCAGTGGTCTAGCGGGAGCGTACAATGAGCAGTTCTTC
CDR3aa: CASSGLAGAYNEQFF
abundance: -
d_gene: TRBD2
j_gene: TRBJ2-1
v_gene: TRBV2

CDR3nt: TGTGCCAGCAGTTTTCGCAGGGATAATGAAAAACTGTTTTTT
CDR3aa: CASSFRRDNEKLFF
abundance: -
d_gene: -
j_gene: TRBJ1-4
v_gene: TRBV27

CDR3nt: TGTGCCAGCAAGACGGGCCGGTCAACTTACGAGCAGTACTTC
CDR3aa: CASKTGRSTYEQYF
abundance: -
d_gene: -
j_gene: TRBJ2-7
v_gene: TRBV2

CDR3nt: TGTGCCAGCAGTGCAGTGGGACGGAACTACGAGCAGTACTTC
CDR3aa: CASSAVGRNYEQYF
abundance: -
d_gene: -
j_gene: TRBJ2-7
v_gene: TRBV28

CDR3nt: TGTGCCAGCAGCACCGACAGGGAGAAGACCCAGTACTTC
CDR3aa: CASSTDREKTQYF
abundance: -
d_gene: TRBD1
j_gene: TRBJ2-5
v_gene: TRBV7-3

CDR3nt: TGTGCCAGCAGCTTAAGGTGGGCCGGGAGCAGCGGGATGGGGACCCAGTACTTC
CDR3aa: CASSLRWAGSSGMGTQYF
abundance: -
d_gene: TRBD2
j_gene: TRBJ2-5
v_gene: TRBV7-2

CDR3nt: TGTGCCAGCAGCGGGGGGACAGCTGAAGCTTTCTTT
CDR3aa: CASSGGTAEAFF
abundance: once
d_gene: TRBD1
j_gene: TRBJ1-1
v_gene: TRBV5-4

CDR3nt: TGTGCCAGTAGTCTCCTGGGACTAGCGGGACAGCAGTTCTTC
CDR3aa: CASSLLGLAGQQFF
abundance: -
d_gene: TRBD2
j_gene: TRBJ2-1
v_gene: TRBV19

CDR3nt: TGTGCCAGCAGTGTTTTAGGAGGGGGTGCGGCAGATACGCAGTATTTT
CDR3aa: CASSVLGGGAADTQYF
abundance: -
d_gene: -
j_gene: TRBJ2-3
v_gene: TRBV6-1

CDR3nt: TGCGCCAGCAGCTTGGGAGCTACAGGGGGTCCGTTAGATACGCAGTATTTT
CDR3aa: CASSLGATGGPLDTQYF
abundance: -
d_gene: TRBD1
j_gene: TRBJ2-3
v_gene: TRBV5-1

CDR3nt: TGCGCCAGCAGCCAAGTCATGGATCAGCCCCAGCATTTT
CDR3aa: CASSQVMDQPQHF
abundance: -
d_gene: -
j_gene: TRBJ1-5
v_gene: TRBV4-3

CDR3nt: TGTGCCAGCTATGGGGCGTTGAACACTGAAGCTTTCTTT
CDR3aa: CASYGALNTEAFF
abundance: -
d_gene: -
j_gene: TRBJ1-1
v_gene: TRBV6-1

CDR3nt: TGTGCCAGCAGCTTGTATCGAGAAGAGACCCAGTACTTC
CDR3aa: CASSLYREETQYF
abundance: -
d_gene: -
j_gene: TRBJ2-5
v_gene: TRBV5-5

CDR3nt: TGTGCCAGCAGGGGAACAGGGTTTGTGTACGAGCAGTACTTC
CDR3aa: CASRGTGFVYEQYF
abundance: -
d_gene: -
j_gene: TRBJ2-7
v_gene: TRBV2

CDR3nt: TGTGCCAGCAGCTTGACTCAGAAATCAGATACGCAGTATTTT
CDR3aa: CASSLTQKSDTQYF
abundance: -
d_gene: -
j_gene: TRBJ2-3
v_gene: TRBV5-4

CDR3nt: TGTGCCAGCCGACAGGGTGAGACCCAGTACTTC
CDR3aa: CASRQGETQYF
abundance: -
d_gene: TRBD1
j_gene: TRBJ2-5
v_gene: TRBV27

CDR3nt: TGCGCCAGCATGGGACCCCAGAACACTGAAGCTTTCTTT
CDR3aa: CASMGPQNTEAFF
abundance: -
d_gene: -
j_gene: TRBJ1-1
v_gene: TRBV10-2

CDR3nt: TGTGCCAGCAGTTTATTCCAGGGAAAGCAAGAGACCCAGTACTTC
CDR3aa: CASSLFQGKQETQYF
abundance: -
d_gene: -
j_gene: TRBJ2-5
v_gene: TRBV28

CDR3nt: TGTGCCAGCAGTTACTCGTGGCCAGGGGGGAACACTGAAGCTTTCTTT
CDR3aa: CASSYSWPGGNTEAFF
abundance: -
d_gene: TRBD1
j_gene: TRBJ1-1
v_gene: TRBV6-6

CDR3nt: TGTGCCAGCAGTGCCCCGAGGACTAGCGGAACCCTAATCACCTACGAGCAGTACTTC
CDR3aa: CASSAPRTSGTLITYEQYF
abundance: -
d_gene: TRBD2
j_gene: TRBJ2-7
v_gene: TRBV2

CDR3nt: TGTGCCAGCTCTATAGGACAGTACGACAATGAGCAGTTCTTC
CDR3aa: CASSIGQYDNEQFF
abundance: -
d_gene: -
j_gene: TRBJ2-1
v_gene: TRBV2

CDR3nt: TGTGCCAGCAGCCCAGGGGCGGGAGGCTTACAAGAGACCCAGTACTTC
CDR3aa: CASSPGAGGLQETQYF
abundance: -
d_gene: TRBD2
j_gene: TRBJ2-5
v_gene: TRBV5-6

CDR3nt: TGTGCCATCAGTGAGAGACAAGATAGCAATCAGCCCCAGCATTTT
CDR3aa: CAISERQDSNQPQHF
abundance: -
d_gene: -
j_gene: TRBJ1-5
v_gene: TRBV10-3

CDR3nt: TGCGCCAGCAGCCAAAGCGGACAGGGGGCTTGGGATGAGCAGTTCTTC
CDR3aa: CASSQSGQGAWDEQFF
abundance: -
d_gene: TRBD1
j_gene: TRBJ2-1
v_gene: TRBV4-1

CDR3nt: TGCGCCAGCAGCTTGAATGCTCCCTCGGCCCCCTACGAGCAGTACTTC
CDR3aa: CASSLNAPSAPYEQYF
abundance: -
d_gene: -
j_gene: TRBJ2-7
v_gene: TRBV5-1

CDR3nt: TGCGCCAGCAGTGAGCATCCGGGAGCGGCCAAAAACATTCAGTACTTC
CDR3aa: CASSEHPGAAKNIQYF
abundance: -
d_gene: -
j_gene: TRBJ2-4
v_gene: TRBV10-1

CDR3nt: TGTGCCAGCAGTGAAGCGGCAGAGACCCAGTACTTC
CDR3aa: CASSEAAETQYF
abundance: -
d_gene: -
j_gene: TRBJ2-5
v_gene: TRBV2

CDR3nt: TGTGCCAGCAGTTTTTCTAGCGGGAGTTCGGGAGATACGCAGTATTTT
CDR3aa: CASSFSSGSSGDTQYF
abundance: -
d_gene: TRBD2
j_gene: TRBJ2-3
v_gene: TRBV27

CDR3nt: TGCGCCAGCAGCCAGCGGAGTTTGAACACTGAAGCTTTCTTT
CDR3aa: CASSQRSLNTEAFF
abundance: -
d_gene: -
j_gene: TRBJ1-1
v_gene: TRBV4-1

CDR3nt: TGTGCCAGCAGTGATGCACCCGGACAGGGGTTAGGTCAGCCCCAGCATTTT
CDR3aa: CASSDAPGQGLGQPQHF
abundance: -
d_gene: TRBD1
j_gene: TRBJ1-5
v_gene: TRBV2

CDR3nt: TGTGCCAGCTCACGGGGGACATTGGGAACAGACGCCCCCTCCTACGAGCAGTACTTC
CDR3aa: CASSRGTLGTDAPSYEQYF
abundance: once
d_gene: -
j_gene: TRBJ2-7
v_gene: TRBV18

CDR3nt: TGTGCCAGCAGCGTAGGAGGGAGTCTGGAGACCCAGTACTTC
CDR3aa: CASSVGGSLETQYF
abundance: -
d_gene: -
j_gene: TRBJ2-5
v_gene: TRBV9

CDR3nt: TGTGCCAGCAGCTTAAGATCCGGGTACGGTTCCGAGCAGTACTTC
CDR3aa: CASSLRSGYGSEQYF
abundance: -
d_gene: -
j_gene: TRBJ2-7
v_gene: TRBV11-1

CDR3nt: TGTGCCAGCAGCCCTCGGGCAACAGATACGCAGTATTTT
CDR3aa: CASSPRATDTQYF
abundance: -
d_gene: -
j_gene: TRBJ2-3
v_gene: TRBV6-6

CDR3nt: TGTGCCAGCAGCTCATACAGGGGATATTCTGGAAACACCATATATTTT
CDR3aa: CASSSYRGYSGNTIYF
abundance: -
d_gene: TRBD1
j_gene: TRBJ1-3
v_gene: TRBV7-9

CDR3nt: TGTGCCAGCAGCCCTACGCTCGCAGTCAATGAGCAGTTCTTC
CDR3aa: CASSPTLAVNEQFF
abundance: -
d_gene: -
j_gene: TRBJ2-1
v_gene: TRBV11-2

CDR3nt: TGTGCCAGCAGCCGGGACAGGCGCACAGATACGCAGTATTTT
CDR3aa: CASSRDRRTDTQYF
abundance: once
d_gene: TRBD1
j_gene: TRBJ2-3
v_gene: TRBV7-3

CDR3nt: TGTGCCATCAGTGCCGGGACAGGTACAGATACGCAGTATTTT
CDR3aa: CAISAGTGTDTQYF
abundance: once
d_gene: TRBD1
j_gene: TRBJ2-3
v_gene: TRBV10-3

CDR3nt: TGTGCCAGCAGCCCGTATAGCGGTCCAACCTACGAGCAGTACTTC
CDR3aa: CASSPYSGPTYEQYF
abundance: -
d_gene: -
j_gene: TRBJ2-7
v_gene: TRBV7-2

CDR3nt: TGTGCCAGCAGCCTCCTTAGCTACGAGCAGTACTTC
CDR3aa: CASSLLSYEQYF
abundance: -
d_gene: -
j_gene: TRBJ2-7
v_gene: TRBV5-6

CDR3nt: TGTGCCAGCAGCTTGGTATCTGGGTTCCTAGGCGAGCAGTACTTC
CDR3aa: CASSLVSGFLGEQYF
abundance: -
d_gene: -
j_gene: TRBJ2-7
v_gene: TRBV5-8

CDR3nt: TGCGCCACGGCCGCGACTATAGCGGGAGCGCATGAGCAGTTCTTC
CDR3aa: CATAATIAGAHEQFF
abundance: -
d_gene: TRBD2
j_gene: TRBJ2-1
v_gene: TRBV10-1

CDR3nt: TGTGCTAGCAGCCCGTGGGGAAGCTCCTACAATGAGCAGTTCTTC
CDR3aa: CASSPWGSSYNEQFF
abundance: -
d_gene: -
j_gene: TRBJ2-1
v_gene: TRBV7-7

CDR3nt: TGTGCCAGTAGTCGGGGCAGGGGCACTGAAGCTTTCTTT
CDR3aa: CASSRGRGTEAFF
abundance: -
d_gene: -
j_gene: TRBJ1-1
v_gene: TRBV19

CDR3nt: TGTGCCAGCAGCCCTATGCGAGGGGGATCTGGGGCCAACGTCCTGACTTTC
CDR3aa: CASSPMRGGSGANVLTF
abundance: -
d_gene: -
j_gene: TRBJ2-6
v_gene: TRBV7-6

CDR3nt: TGTGCCAGCAGCTTAAGAAGGGGGCAACAGCCCCAGCATTTT
CDR3aa: CASSLRRGQQPQHF
abundance: -
d_gene: TRBD1
j_gene: TRBJ1-5
v_gene: TRBV7-2